This T cell receptor beta chain originates from a study of T cell responses to AZD1222 COVID-19 vaccine. Second-dose intervals near 4 or 12 weeks were combined. The CDR3 covers 13 residues. V lost 5 bases, J lost 9 bases, and 17 bases lay in between. In germline, CDR1 is LNHDA, CDR2 SQIVND (reference sequence). Findings and limits, study-wide: Spike was spanned by vaccine-associated CD4 TCRs, which were dominant at 160-218 and 743-854. Repertoires were obtained solely post-peak T cell response. The donors showed a predominance of white British ancestry and of females, with possible underestimation of clonal diversity.

Repertoires were generated with immunoSEQ multiplex PCR, while TCRdb's copy carries only in-frame clones and drops some. This table has over 65,000 clones, approximately 91% appearing once. As to this clone: Its antigen is not identified.

The sample in question was peripheral blood, obtained 28 days after the second AZD1222 dose. This clonotype was sampled from an adult who received the AZD1222 COVID-19 vaccine. This sequence joins TRBV19 and TRBJ2-7; D is possibly TRBD1 (6 bases). The CDR3: CASSGDNGMWQYF. In DNA, the CDR3 is TGTGCCAGTAGTGGGGACAACGGGATGTGGCAGTACTTC.